Listed here are 32 T cell receptor beta chains from one sample, sequenced in a study of blood T cell repertoires in COVID-19. Profiling relied on immunoSEQ multiplex PCR, and the TCRdb table lists in-frame clones only, not all of them. The sample records under 65,000 clones, 82% being singletons. The source material was peripheral blood. The source of these receptors is a woman aged 60-75 years with acute or convalescent COVID-19.

The rearrangement links TRBV5-4 to TRBJ2-1; TRBD1 matches at 7 bases. After removal of 3 bases from V and 2 bases from J, the junction contained 5 bases not matched to a gene. CDR1 is SGHNT, CDR2 YYREEE, per germline (reference sequence). The CDR3 extends over 15 amino acids. This CDR3 is CASSSTGNPYNEQFF. CDR3 nucleotide sequence: TGTGCCAGCAGCTCGACAGGGAACCCCTACAATGAGCAGTTCTTC.

The V call is TRBV4-3, the J call TRBJ1-1; D not resolved. Germline CDR1 reads LGHNA; CDR2 reads YSLEER. The length of the CDR3 is 14 residues. V dropped 0 bases and J dropped 5 bases, with 10 bases sitting between them. This CDR3 reads CASSQERWRTEAFF. CDR3 nucleotide sequence: TGCGCCAGCAGCCAAGAACGATGGAGGACTGAAGCTTTCTTT.

The genes are TRBV12-3 or TRBV12-4 and TRBJ2-5, with D maybe TRBD2 (5 bases). The CDR3 covers 13 residues. V lost 3 bases to trimming and J lost 2 bases, with 7 bases between them. The CDR3, as DNA: TGTGCCAGCAGTTTGCGGGTTCAAGAGACCCAGTACTTC. This translates into CASSLRVQETQYF.

The chain employs TRBV29-1 and TRBJ2-1, with TRBD2 matching 13 bases. J was trimmed by 8 bases and V by 7 bases; bases with no gene match: 8. This CDR3 contains 14 residues. Per the germline V gene, CDR1 is SQVTM and CDR2 is ANQGSEA. The CDR3 DNA follows: TGCAGCGCCCTGACTAGCGGGGGGTTGGATGAGCAGTTCTTC. It is translated as CSALTSGGLDEQFF.

V is TRBV3-1 (or the pseudogene TRBV3-2) and J is TRBJ2-7, with TRBD2 matching over 10 bases. The ends lost 2 bases at V and 1 base at J; junction bases unmatched: 5. Germline CDR1 and CDR2: LGHDT and YNNKEL (reference sequence). The CDR3 consists of 16 residues. The chain's CDR3 is CASSQTSGDKSYEQYF. The CDR3 DNA reads TGTGCCAGCAGCCAAACTAGCGGGGATAAATCCTACGAGCAGTACTTC.

This sequence joins TRBV21-1 and TRBJ2-5; the DNA was not compared with TRBD1, the D call given in the table. TRBV21-1 is a pseudogene locus. The CDR3 consists of 14 residues. In DNA form, the CDR3 reads TGTGCCAGCAGCAAGGGCCTTCTTCCAGAGACCCAGTACTTC. This codes for CASSKGLLPETQYF.

The chain is built from TRBV27 and TRBJ2-5; 9 nucleotides align to TRBD2. Trimming removed 5 bases from V and 2 bases from J; junction bases left unmatched: 9. The CDR3 contains 16 residues. Germline assignment: CDR1 MNHEY and CDR2 SMNVEV (reference sequence). The CDR3 bases are TGTGCCAGCAGTCCCCCAAGTAGCGGGGGACAAGAGACCCAGTACTTC. Encoded protein: CASSPPSSGGQETQYF.

V is TRBV11-1 and J is TRBJ2-3; TRBD2 agrees at 10 bases. Germline-derived CDR1 and CDR2 are SGHAT and FQDESV (reference sequence). The CDR3 extends over 16 amino acids. The junction had 8 bases not matched to a gene; V was cut back by 4 bases and J by 4 bases. The CDR3 nucleotides are TGTGCCAGCAGCTCGTCCCTAGCGGGGGTGTCAGATACGCAGTATTTT. This encodes CASSSSLAGVSDTQYF.

This rearrangement joins TRBV19 to TRBJ1-4; 7 nucleotides agree with TRBD1. The CDR3 contains 15 residues. V gave up 6 bases and J gave up 0 bases; unmatched junction bases: 4. Per germline, CDR1 LNHDA and CDR2 SQIVND (reference sequence). The CDR3 DNA sequence: TGTGCCAGTAGGACAGGGAAGGCAACTAATGAAAAACTGTTTTTT. It is translated as CASRTGKATNEKLFF.

J is TRBJ1-3 and V is TRBV7-9, with a weak D call TRBD1 (6 bases). V was cut by 7 bases and J by 0 bases, with 16 bases left in between. The CDR3 extends over 16 amino acids. CDR1 and CDR2 (germline): SEHNR, FQNEAQ (reference sequence). The CDR3 region has the DNA TGTGCCAGCATGGGGACATTGGACAGCTCTGGAAACACCATATATTTT. Translated, it gives CASMGTLDSSGNTIYF. Based on the CDR3 plus reference TRBV7-9 and TRBJ1-3, the full variable domain is DTGVSQNPRHKITKRGQNVTFRCDPISEHNRLYWYRQTLGQGPEFLTYFQNEAQLEKSRLLSDRFSAERPKGSFSTLEIQRTEQGDSAMYLCASMGTLDSSGNTIYFGEGSWLTVV.

The V and J genes are TRBV6-5 and TRBJ2-2; D is possibly TRBD1 (6 bases). The CDR3 is 15 residues long. Germline assignment: CDR1 MNHEY and CDR2 SVGAGI. Trimming shortened V by 6 bases and J by 3 bases, and 14 bases separated the two germline ends. The CDR3 region has the DNA TGTGCCAGCAGAAAACTACAGGGTGACACCGGGGAGCTGTTTTTT. This encodes CASRKLQGDTGELFF.

V usage is TRBV27 and J usage is TRBJ1-5; maybe TRBD1 (5 bases). The CDR3 extends over 17 amino acids. Germline V gives CDR1 MNHEY, CDR2 SMNVEV (reference sequence). V shed 4 bases and J shed 6 bases, with 22 bases lying between them. CDR3 sequence reads: CASSSRAERGLGQPQHF. In DNA form, the CDR3 reads TGTGCCAGCAGTTCCAGGGCAGAAAGAGGTTTGGGTCAGCCCCAGCATTTT.

This rearrangement joins TRBV2 to TRBJ1-5, with 7 bases fitting TRBD1. Germline values: CDR1 SNHLY, CDR2 FYNNEI. The J segment lost 4 bases and the V segment lost 5 bases, leaving 5 bases of the junction unmatched. This CDR3 is 14 amino acids long. CDR3: CASSYRGENQPQHF. The CDR3 DNA follows: TGTGCCAGCAGTTACAGGGGCGAGAATCAGCCCCAGCATTTT. Combining the CDR3 with reference TRBV2 and TRBJ1-5 gives the whole variable domain EPEVTQTPSHQVTQMGQEVILRCVPISNHLYFYWYRQILGQKVEFLVSFYNNEISEKSEIFDDQFSVERPDGSNFTLKIRSTKLEDSAMYFCASSYRGENQPQHFGDGTRLSIL.

There are a few counts of this clone. The chain combines TRBV18 with TRBJ1-1; D is ambiguous. CDR1 and CDR2 from the germline V gene are KGHSH and LQKENI. The CDR3 loop spans 14 amino acids. V gave up 0 bases and J gave up 1 base, with 6 bases separating them. The CDR3 nucleotides are TGTGCCAGCTCACCACCCAACACGAACACTGAAGCTTTCTTT. Translated, it gives CASSPPNTNTEAFF.

The V and J genes are TRBV7-3 and TRBJ1-1, with D unresolved. V lost 0 bases and J lost 2, with 7 bases in between. From germline, CDR1 is SGHTA and CDR2 FQGTGA. The CDR3 loop spans 14 amino acids. The CDR3 spells CASSLTRINTEAFF. The CDR3 nucleotides are TGTGCCAGCAGCTTAACCAGGATAAACACTGAAGCTTTCTTT.

This clone was observed once. This chain joins TRBV4-2 and TRBJ1-1; 9 nucleotides match TRBD1. Germline CDR1 LGHNA, CDR2 YNFKEQ. CDR3 size: 16 residues. V trimming: 2 bases; J trimming: 4 bases; junction bases outside the gene matches: 8. The CDR3 loop reads CASSQPQQGAGTEAFF. CDR3 bases: TGTGCCAGCAGCCAACCTCAACAGGGGGCGGGCACTGAAGCTTTCTTT.

The CDR3 sequence is CASSRSGFYEQYF. For the CDR3, the DNA is TGTGCCAGCAGCCGTTCCGGGTTTTACGAGCAGTACTTC. This chain links TRBV7-8 with TRBJ2-7; D uncertain. The CDR3 is made up of 13 amino acids. The V gene lost 5 bases and the J gene lost 4 bases, with 12 bases spanning the gap. CDR1 is SGHVS, CDR2 FQNEAQ, per germline.

The chain couples TRBV7-2 to TRBJ2-1, with 11 bases aligning to TRBD2. Per germline, CDR1 SGHTA and CDR2 FQGNSA. The CDR3 is 19 residues long. V trimming: 0 bases; J trimming: 0 bases; junction bases outside the gene matches: 7. The CDR3 loop is CASSLARLAGGRSYNEQFF. The DNA for the CDR3 is TGTGCCAGCAGCTTAGCAAGGCTAGCGGGGGGACGCTCCTACAATGAGCAGTTCTTC.

The chain links TRBV6-5 to TRBJ1-5; D uncertain. Germline loops: CDR1 MNHEY, CDR2 SVGAGI. CDR3 size: 13 residues. Trimming left V 6 bases short and J 4 bases short, with 10 bases between. CDR3 DNA: TGTGCCAGCAGCCCACAGATTAATCAGCCCCAGCATTTT. Its protein is CASSPQINQPQHF.

The chain uses TRBV7-9 and TRBJ1-6, with 8 bases that match TRBD1. CDR3 length: 15 residues. V lost 3 bases and J lost 7; bases outside the gene matches: 5. The germline V gene has CDR1 SEHNR and CDR2 FQNEAQ (reference sequence). This CDR3 is CASSFYRGMNSPLHF. The CDR3 nucleotides read TGTGCCAGCAGCTTTTACAGGGGGATGAATTCACCCCTCCACTTT.

This chain uses TRBV9 with TRBJ1-1; no reliable D call. The CDR3 is made up of 14 amino acids. Trimming took 2 bases from V and 6 from J, leaving 14 bases between them. CDR1 is SGDLS and CDR2 is YYNGEE in the germline V gene. CDR3: CASSVRPEASEAFF. The CDR3 DNA is TGTGCCAGCAGCGTTCGGCCCGAGGCCTCTGAAGCTTTCTTT.

This chain connects TRBV6-6 to TRBJ2-2; 7 positions match TRBD2. V dropped 0 bases and J dropped 6; count of bases not matched to a gene: 1. This CDR3 contains 14 residues. Germline values: CDR1 MNHNY, CDR2 SVGAGI (reference sequence). The CDR3: CASSYSRGAGELFF. The CDR3 DNA reads as TGTGCCAGCAGTTACTCTCGGGGGGCCGGGGAGCTGTTTTTT.

This chain links TRBV7-9 with TRBJ1-4, with D possibly matching TRBD1 (6 bases). CDR3 length: 15 amino acids. Trimming left V 5 bases short and J 5 bases short, with 15 bases between. CDR1 SEHNR and CDR2 FQNEAQ come from the germline V gene (reference sequence). CDR3 in DNA: TGTGCCAGCAGCCCAAGGACAGCCGAGAATGAAAAACTGTTTTTT. Its translation is CASSPRTAENEKLFF.

The chain recombines TRBV2 with TRBJ1-1, with TRBD1 as a possible D gene (6 bases). Trimming removed 6 bases from V and 1 base from J, with 9 bases in between. CDR1 and CDR2 (germline): SNHLY, FYNNEI. This CDR3 comprises 13 residues. The CDR3 protein is CASRKDRNTEAFF. Written as DNA, the CDR3 is TGTGCCAGCAGAAAGGACAGGAACACTGAAGCTTTCTTT.

The chain employs TRBV10-3 and TRBJ1-4; D may be TRBD1 (5 bases). CDR1 ENHRY and CDR2 SYGVKD come from the germline V gene. The CDR3 length is 17 residues. V shed 5 bases and J shed 4 bases, with 20 bases lying between them. For the CDR3, the DNA is TGTGCCATCAGTAGATCGGTCGGGGGACGGAATAATGAAAAACTGTTTTTT. This encodes CAISRSVGGRNNEKLFF.

The chain is built from TRBV3-1 (or the pseudogene TRBV3-2) and TRBJ1-1; D gene ambiguous. The germline CDR1 and CDR2 sequences are LGHDT and YNNKEL (reference sequence). V lost 6 bases and J lost 2, with 7 bases in between. The CDR3 covers 12 residues. In DNA form, the CDR3 reads TGTGCCAGCAGGCAGTTTAACACTGAAGCTTTCTTT. Translation gives CASRQFNTEAFF.

This chain uses TRBV15 with TRBJ2-2; TRBD2 matches at 7 bases. The V segment lost 5 bases and the J segment 2 bases; nucleotides outside the gene matches: 5. The CDR3 runs 15 residues. CDR1 and CDR2 from the germline V gene are LNHNV and YYDKDF (reference sequence). CDR3: CATSGGGENTGELFF. CDR3 coding DNA: TGTGCCACCAGCGGCGGGGGTGAAAACACCGGGGAGCTGTTTTTT.

This chain links TRBV19 with TRBJ1-6; no reliable D call. The germline V gene encodes CDR1 LNHDA and CDR2 SQIVND (reference sequence). Trimming removed 4 bases from V and 5 bases from J, with 9 bases in between. This CDR3 has 14 residues. CDR3 protein: CASSKTQHNSPLHF. The CDR3 coding sequence is TGTGCCAGTAGTAAGACTCAGCATAATTCACCCCTCCACTTT.

The rearrangement uses TRBV30 and TRBJ1-5, with D uncertain. V lost 1 base, J lost 7 bases, and 11 bases lay in between. Germline loops: CDR1 GTSNPN, CDR2 SVGIG (reference sequence). CDR3 length equals 13 residues. CDR3 sequence: CAWSGFGFQPQHF. The CDR3 DNA sequence: TGTGCCTGGAGTGGATTCGGGTTCCAGCCCCAGCATTTT.

The chain links TRBV9 to TRBJ1-2; D possibly corresponds to TRBD1 (6 bases). Germline loops: CDR1 SGDLS, CDR2 YYNGEE. V lost 0 bases, J lost 4 bases, and 13 bases lay in between. CDR3 length equals 15 residues. The CDR3 bases are TGTGCCAGCAGCGTAGAGGGGGAAGGGAGCTATGGCTACACCTTC. Protein: CASSVEGEGSYGYTF.

J is TRBJ1-1 and V is TRBV4-3; 7 positions agree with TRBD1. The CDR3 length is 14 residues. Germline trimming cut 0 bases from V and 6 bases from J; bases unmatched to any gene: 4. In germline, CDR1 is LGHNA, CDR2 YSLEER. CDR3 DNA: TGCGCCAGCAGCCAAGAACAGGGGCAGGCTGAAGCTTTCTTT. Residues: CASSQEQGQAEAFF.

In its sample, this clone was seen once. The chain is built from TRBV10-2 and TRBJ2-3, with D maybe TRBD2 (6 bases). With 4 bases removed from V and 0 bases from J, the gap between germline ends came to 14 bases. This CDR3 contains 16 residues. Germline V gene lookup returns CDR1 WSHSY and CDR2 SAAADI. CDR3 amino acids: CASSGSPSVSTDTQYF. The CDR3 DNA reads TGCGCCAGCAGTGGATCTCCTAGCGTCAGCACAGATACGCAGTATTTT.